Presented here are 10 T cell receptor beta chains from one specimen sequenced in a study of immune evolution from preneoplasia to lung adenocarcinoma. Produced via immunoSEQ multiplex PCR; TCRdb's table is partial and in-frame only. Of over 3,500 clones listed, around 89% are singletons. The sequenced material came from FFPE lung adenocarcinoma in situ tissue. The receptors derive from a person aged 60-80 years with lung adenocarcinoma.

The chain uses TRBV18 and TRBJ1-1; no clear D. CDR1 KGHSH and CDR2 LQKENI come from the germline V gene. This CDR3 contains 16 residues. V was trimmed by 2 bases and J by 4 bases, leaving 17 bases between them. The CDR3 region has the DNA TGTGCCAGCTCACCATTCTCCTACGCGGAGAGCACTGAAGCTTTCTTT. Amino acids: CASSPFSYAESTEAFF.

The V call is TRBV7-3, the J call TRBJ1-6, with unresolved D. The CDR3 is 13 amino acids. V lost 4 bases to trimming and J lost 10 bases, with 11 bases between them. CDR1 is SGHTA and CDR2 is FQGTGA in the germline V gene. CDR3: CASSSSGGSPLHF. In nucleotides, the CDR3 is TGTGCCAGCAGCTCCTCCGGAGGATCACCCCTCCACTTT.

The genes are TRBV6-5 and TRBJ2-5, with D tentatively TRBD1 (6 bases). The ends were cut back, 4 bases at V and 8 bases at J, with 11 bases in the middle. Germline assignment: CDR1 MNHEY and CDR2 SVGAGI. This CDR3 has 12 amino acids. Written as DNA, the CDR3 is TGTGCCAGCAGTTTCGGCAGGGGAACCCAGTACTTC. Amino acid sequence: CASSFGRGTQYF.

V is TRBV4-2 and J is TRBJ1-1, with D hard to call. The CDR3 length is 15 residues. V was clipped by 0 bases and J by 0 bases, with 8 bases between them. Germline-derived CDR1 and CDR2 are LGHNA and YNFKEQ. CDR3 sequence: CASSQDGRLNTEAFF. CDR3 nucleotide sequence: TGTGCCAGCAGCCAAGACGGGCGGTTGAACACTGAAGCTTTCTTT.

This rearrangement joins TRBV28 to TRBJ2-7; 7 nucleotides agree with TRBD1. The CDR3 consists of 15 residues. Germline CDR1 and CDR2: MDHEN and SYDVKM. After removal of 4 bases from V and 0 bases from J, the junction contained 6 bases not matched to a gene. CDR3 bases: TGTGCCAGCAGTTCTCGACAGGGCGCCTCCTACGAGCAGTACTTC. Its protein product is CASSSRQGASYEQYF.

The V call is TRBV4-2, the J call TRBJ2-3; 8 bases match TRBD2. The CDR3 loop spans 14 amino acids. Germline V gene lookup returns CDR1 LGHNA and CDR2 YNFKEQ. V shed 5 bases, J shed 2 bases, and the junction held 3 bases outside the gene matches. The CDR3 bases are TGTGCCAGCAGCGGACTAGCCTCCACAGATACGCAGTATTTT. This encodes CASSGLASTDTQYF.

The V call is TRBV2, the J call TRBJ2-1, with D tentatively TRBD2 (5 bases). Germline assignment: CDR1 SNHLY and CDR2 FYNNEI. This CDR3 spans 13 amino acids. The germline V and J ends were trimmed by 8 bases and 4 bases, with 12 bases remaining between them. The CDR3 DNA is TGTGCCAGCTTGTCGTGGACTTACAATGAGCAGTTCTTC. It is translated as CASLSWTYNEQFF.

The gene calls are TRBV2 and TRBJ2-7; 7 nucleotides agree with TRBD1. Germline CDR1 is SNHLY and CDR2 is FYNNEI. The CDR3 sequence is 14 residues long. The V segment lost 6 bases and the J segment 7 bases; nucleotides outside the gene matches: 12. The CDR3 is CASSRGGIYGEQYF. The CDR3 DNA reads as TGTGCCAGCAGCAGAGGGGGCATATATGGGGAGCAGTACTTC.

This chain connects TRBV28 to TRBJ2-5; D may match TRBD1 or TRBD2 (6 bases each). V was clipped by 3 bases and J by 3 bases, with 11 bases between them. The CDR3 totals 14 residues. The germline V gene has CDR1 MDHEN and CDR2 SYDVKM. The CDR3: CASSLTGGEETQYF. For the CDR3, the DNA is TGTGCCAGCAGTTTGACAGGAGGGGAAGAGACCCAGTACTTC.

The chain links TRBV10-1 to TRBJ2-1; 9 nucleotides align to TRBD2. J was trimmed by 10 bases and V by 3 bases; bases with no gene match: 4. This CDR3 spans 13 amino acids. CDR1 is WNHNN and CDR2 is SYGVQD in the germline V gene (reference sequence). CDR3 DNA sequence: TGCGCCAGCAGTGACTGGCGGGGGGGCGAGCAGTTCTTC. It specifies CASSDWRGGEQFF.